The entry that follows covers one TCR beta chain sequence. V lost 5 bases and J 3 bases, leaving 11 bases between the germline ends. Germline lookup yields CDR1 MNHEY and CDR2 SMNVEV (reference sequence). The CDR3 contains 14 residues. The data are from a study of T cell changes during pregnancy in multiple sclerosis. The assay was immunoSEQ multiplex PCR, and TCRdb's table has in-frame clones only and misses some. Here the sample spans just over 90,000 clones, roughly 91% being singletons. J is TRBJ2-1 and V is TRBV27, with D tentatively TRBD2 (7 bases). The starting material was peripheral blood, obtained after pregnancy. This receptor was obtained from a female donor in good health, enrolled as a control in a pregnancy study. CDR3: CASSGRGGYNEQFF. The CDR3, as DNA: TGTGCCAGCAGTGGAAGGGGGGGCTACAATGAGCAGTTCTTC.